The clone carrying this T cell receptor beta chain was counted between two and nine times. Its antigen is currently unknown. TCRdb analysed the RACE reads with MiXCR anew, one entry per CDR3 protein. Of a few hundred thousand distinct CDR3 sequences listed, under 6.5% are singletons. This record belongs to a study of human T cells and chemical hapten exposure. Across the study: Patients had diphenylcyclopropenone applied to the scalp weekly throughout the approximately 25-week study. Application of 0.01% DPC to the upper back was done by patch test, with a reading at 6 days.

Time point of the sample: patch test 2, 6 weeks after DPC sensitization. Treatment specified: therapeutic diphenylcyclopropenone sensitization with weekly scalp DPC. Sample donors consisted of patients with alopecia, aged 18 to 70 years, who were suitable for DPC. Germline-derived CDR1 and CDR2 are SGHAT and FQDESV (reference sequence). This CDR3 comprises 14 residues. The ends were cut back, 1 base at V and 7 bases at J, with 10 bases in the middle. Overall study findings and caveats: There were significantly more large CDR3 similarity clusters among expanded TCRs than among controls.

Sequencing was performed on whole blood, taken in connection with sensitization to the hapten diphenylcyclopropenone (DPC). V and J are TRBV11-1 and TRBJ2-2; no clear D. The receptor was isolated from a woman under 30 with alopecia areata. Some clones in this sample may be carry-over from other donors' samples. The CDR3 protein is CASSLGPASGELFF. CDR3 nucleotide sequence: TGTGCCAGCAGCTTAGGCCCGGCCAGCGGGGAGCTGTTTTTT.